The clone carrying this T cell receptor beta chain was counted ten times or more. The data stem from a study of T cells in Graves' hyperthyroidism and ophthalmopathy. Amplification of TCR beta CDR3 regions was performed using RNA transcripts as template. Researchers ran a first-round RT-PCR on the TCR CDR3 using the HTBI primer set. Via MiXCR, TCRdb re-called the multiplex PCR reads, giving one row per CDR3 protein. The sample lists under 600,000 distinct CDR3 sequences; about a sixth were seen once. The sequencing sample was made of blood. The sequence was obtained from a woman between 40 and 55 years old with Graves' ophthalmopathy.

CDR3 amino acids: CASKGAGVTGELFF. The CDR3 region has the DNA TGTGCCAGCAAGGGGGCAGGGGTCACCGGGGAGCTGTTTTTT. The chain recombines TRBV28 with TRBJ2-2; 7 positions match TRBD1. Germline CDR1 MDHEN, CDR2 SYDVKM. The V gene end was trimmed by 7 bases and the J gene end by 4 bases; junction bases not matched to a gene: 6. The CDR3 length is 14 residues.